This T cell receptor (beta chain) was retrieved from a study of blood T cell repertoires in COVID-19. The CDR3 spans 14 residues. The V end lost 5 bases, the J end lost 2 bases, and 12 bases lay between the germline ends. Germline CDR1 SGHTA, CDR2 FQGNSA. Data came from immunoSEQ multiplex PCR; TCRdb stores just in-frame clones and leaves some out. The sample carries some 20,000 clones, about 89% recorded once. The clonotype originates from a woman aged 55-75 years with active COVID-19. The chain couples TRBV7-2 to TRBJ2-5; D might be TRBD2 (6 bases). The sequenced sample was peripheral blood. The CDR3 is CASSNLAPQETQYF. The CDR3 region has the DNA TGTGCCAGCAGCAACCTAGCGCCTCAAGAGACCCAGTACTTC.